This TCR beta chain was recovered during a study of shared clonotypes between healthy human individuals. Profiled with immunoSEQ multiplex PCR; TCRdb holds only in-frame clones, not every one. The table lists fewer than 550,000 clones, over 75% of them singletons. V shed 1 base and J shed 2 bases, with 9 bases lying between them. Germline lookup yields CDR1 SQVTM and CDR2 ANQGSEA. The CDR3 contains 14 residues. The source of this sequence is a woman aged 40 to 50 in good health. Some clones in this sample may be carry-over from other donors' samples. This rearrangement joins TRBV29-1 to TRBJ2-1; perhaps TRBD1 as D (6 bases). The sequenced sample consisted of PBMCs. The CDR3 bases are TGCAGCGTTGAAGGGACAGCCGCCTACAATGAGCAGTTCTTC. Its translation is CSVEGTAAYNEQFF.